This T cell receptor beta chain is drawn from a study of monozygotic twins with inflammatory bowel disease. As concerns this clonotype: Antigen specificity is unknown.

Study-level points and caveats: Repertoire similarity did not differ between concordant and discordant twins, possibly owing to limited power.

From its re-call of the 5' RACE reads, TCRdb lists each CDR3 protein once, without DNA. In total, the table holds about 300,000 distinct CDR3 sequences. The CDR3 runs to 12 residues. Germline CDR1 and CDR2: DFQATT and SNEGSKA (reference sequence). V usage is TRBV20-1 and J usage is TRBJ2-1; TCRdb gives TRBD2 as the D gene, but with no DNA this cannot be confirmed. The sequencing input was blood. The receptor comes from a human donor with ulcerative colitis or Crohn's disease, or a healthy co-twin of an affected twin (not recorded which). CDR3 amino acids: CSVERGGHEQFF.